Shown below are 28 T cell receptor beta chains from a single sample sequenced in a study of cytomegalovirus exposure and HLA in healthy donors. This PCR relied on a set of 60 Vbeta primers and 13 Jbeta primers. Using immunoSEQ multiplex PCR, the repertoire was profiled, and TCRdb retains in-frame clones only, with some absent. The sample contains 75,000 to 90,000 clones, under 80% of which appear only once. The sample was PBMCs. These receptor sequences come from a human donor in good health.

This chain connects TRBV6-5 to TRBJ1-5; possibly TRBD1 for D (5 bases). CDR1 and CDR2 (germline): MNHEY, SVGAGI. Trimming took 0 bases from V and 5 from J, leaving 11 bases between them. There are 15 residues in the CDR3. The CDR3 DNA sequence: TGTGCCAGCAGTTACTCGAAGGGGAACCATCAGCCCCAGCATTTT. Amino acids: CASSYSKGNHQPQHF.

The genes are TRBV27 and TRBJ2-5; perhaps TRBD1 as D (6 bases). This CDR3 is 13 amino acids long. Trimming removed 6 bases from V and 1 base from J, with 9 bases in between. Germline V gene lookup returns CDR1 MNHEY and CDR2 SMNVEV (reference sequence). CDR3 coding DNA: TGTGCCAGCAGCCTCAGGGGCCAAGAGACCCAGTACTTC. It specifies CASSLRGQETQYF.

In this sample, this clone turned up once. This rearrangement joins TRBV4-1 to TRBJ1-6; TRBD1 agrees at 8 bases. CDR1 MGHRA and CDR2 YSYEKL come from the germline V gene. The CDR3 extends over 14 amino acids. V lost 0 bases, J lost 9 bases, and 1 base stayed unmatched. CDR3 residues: CASSQEDRASPLHF. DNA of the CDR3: TGCGCCAGCAGCCAAGAGGACAGGGCTTCACCCCTCCACTTT.

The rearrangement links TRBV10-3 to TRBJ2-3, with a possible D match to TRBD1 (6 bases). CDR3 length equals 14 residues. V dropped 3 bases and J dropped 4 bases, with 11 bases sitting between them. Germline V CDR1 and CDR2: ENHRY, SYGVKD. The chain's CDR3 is CAISEGRTADTQYF. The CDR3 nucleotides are TGTGCCATCAGTGAAGGTCGGACAGCAGATACGCAGTATTTT.

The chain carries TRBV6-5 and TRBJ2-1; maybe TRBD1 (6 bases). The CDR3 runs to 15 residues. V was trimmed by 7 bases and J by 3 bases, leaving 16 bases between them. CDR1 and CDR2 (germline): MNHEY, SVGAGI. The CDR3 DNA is TGTGCCAGCAAAATACAGGGTCCTAGCTACAATGAGCAGTTCTTC. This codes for CASKIQGPSYNEQFF.

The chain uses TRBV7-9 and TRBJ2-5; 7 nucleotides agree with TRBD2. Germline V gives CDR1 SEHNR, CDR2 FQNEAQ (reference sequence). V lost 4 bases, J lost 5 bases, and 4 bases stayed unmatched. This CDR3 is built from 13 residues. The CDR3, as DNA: TGTGCCAGCAGCTGGGGGGGGATGGAGACCCAGTACTTC. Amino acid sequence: CASSWGGMETQYF.

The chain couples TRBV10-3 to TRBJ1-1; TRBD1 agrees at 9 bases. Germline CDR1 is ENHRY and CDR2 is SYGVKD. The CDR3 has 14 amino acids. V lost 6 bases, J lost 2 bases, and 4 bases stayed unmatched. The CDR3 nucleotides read TGTGCCATCAGCCCGACAGGGGGAAACACTGAAGCTTTCTTT. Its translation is CAISPTGGNTEAFF.

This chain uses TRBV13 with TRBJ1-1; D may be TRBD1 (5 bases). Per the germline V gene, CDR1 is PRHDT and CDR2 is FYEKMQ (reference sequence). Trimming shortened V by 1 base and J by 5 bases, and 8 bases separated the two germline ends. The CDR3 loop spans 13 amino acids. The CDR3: CASSLAGGTEAFF. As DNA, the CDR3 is TGTGCCAGCAGCTTAGCCGGGGGGACTGAAGCTTTCTTT.

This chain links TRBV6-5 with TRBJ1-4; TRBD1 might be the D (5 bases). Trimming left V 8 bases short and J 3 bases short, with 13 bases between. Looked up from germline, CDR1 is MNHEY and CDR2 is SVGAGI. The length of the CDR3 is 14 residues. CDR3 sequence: CASGLTAANEKLFF. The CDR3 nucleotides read TGTGCCAGCGGTTTGACAGCTGCTAATGAAAAACTGTTTTTT.

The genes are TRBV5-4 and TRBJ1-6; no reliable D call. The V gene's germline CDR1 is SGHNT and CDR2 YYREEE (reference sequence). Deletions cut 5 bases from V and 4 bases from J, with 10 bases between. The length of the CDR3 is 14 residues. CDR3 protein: CASSLGGYNSPLHF. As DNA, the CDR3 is TGTGCCAGCAGTCTGGGAGGGTATAATTCACCCCTCCACTTT.

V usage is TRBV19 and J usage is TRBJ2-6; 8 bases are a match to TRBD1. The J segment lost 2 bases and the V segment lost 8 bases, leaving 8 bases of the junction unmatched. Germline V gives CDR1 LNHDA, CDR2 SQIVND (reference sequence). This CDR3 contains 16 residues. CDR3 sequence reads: CASRRTGFPGANVLTF. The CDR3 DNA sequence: TGTGCCAGTCGGAGGACAGGGTTTCCTGGGGCCAACGTCCTGACTTTC.

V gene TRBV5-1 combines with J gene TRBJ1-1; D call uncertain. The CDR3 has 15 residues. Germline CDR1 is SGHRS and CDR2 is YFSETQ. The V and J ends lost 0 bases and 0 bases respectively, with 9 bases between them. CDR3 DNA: TGCGCCAGCAGCTTGGGCGAGGTGGTGAACACTGAAGCTTTCTTT. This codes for CASSLGEVVNTEAFF.

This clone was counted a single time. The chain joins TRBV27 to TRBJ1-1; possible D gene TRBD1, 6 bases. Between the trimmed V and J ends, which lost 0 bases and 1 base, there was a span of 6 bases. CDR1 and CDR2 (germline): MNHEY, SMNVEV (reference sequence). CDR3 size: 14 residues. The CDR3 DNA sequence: TGTGCCAGCAGTTTATCCAGGGGGAACACTGAAGCTTTCTTT. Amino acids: CASSLSRGNTEAFF.

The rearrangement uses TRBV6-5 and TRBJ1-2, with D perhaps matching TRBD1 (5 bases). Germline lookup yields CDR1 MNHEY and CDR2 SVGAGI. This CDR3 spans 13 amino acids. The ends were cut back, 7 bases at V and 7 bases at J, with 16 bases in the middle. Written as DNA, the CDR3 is TGTGCCAGCATTGATAGGGGCGGTCGTGGCTACACCTTC. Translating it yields CASIDRGGRGYTF.

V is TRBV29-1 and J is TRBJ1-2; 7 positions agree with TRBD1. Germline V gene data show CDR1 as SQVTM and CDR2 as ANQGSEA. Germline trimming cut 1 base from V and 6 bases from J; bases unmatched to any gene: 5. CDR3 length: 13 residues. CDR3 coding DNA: TGCAGCGTTGAAGGACAGGGTATGAATGGCTACACCTTC. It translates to CSVEGQGMNGYTF.

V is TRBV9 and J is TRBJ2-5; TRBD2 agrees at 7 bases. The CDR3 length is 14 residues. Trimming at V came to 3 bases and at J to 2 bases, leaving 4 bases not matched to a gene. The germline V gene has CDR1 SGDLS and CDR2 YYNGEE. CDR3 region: CASSGGGDQETQYF. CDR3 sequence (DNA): TGTGCCAGCAGCGGGGGAGGGGATCAAGAGACCCAGTACTTC.

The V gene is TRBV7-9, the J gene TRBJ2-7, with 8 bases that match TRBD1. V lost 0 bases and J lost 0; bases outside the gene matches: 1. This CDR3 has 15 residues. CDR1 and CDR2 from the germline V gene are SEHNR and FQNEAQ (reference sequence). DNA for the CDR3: TGTGCCAGCAGCTTAGCGACAGGGGTCTCCTACGAGCAGTACTTC. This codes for CASSLATGVSYEQYF.

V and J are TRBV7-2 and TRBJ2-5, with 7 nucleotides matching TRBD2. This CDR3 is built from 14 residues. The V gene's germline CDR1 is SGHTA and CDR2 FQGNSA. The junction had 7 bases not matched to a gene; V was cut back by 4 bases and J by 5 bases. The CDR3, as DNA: TGTGCCAGCAGCTACCAAAGTAGCGGGGAGACCCAGTACTTC. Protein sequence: CASSYQSSGETQYF.

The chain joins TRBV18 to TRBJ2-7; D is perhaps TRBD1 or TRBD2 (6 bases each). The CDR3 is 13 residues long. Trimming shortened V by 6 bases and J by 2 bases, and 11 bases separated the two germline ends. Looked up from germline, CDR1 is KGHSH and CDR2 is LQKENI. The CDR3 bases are TGTGCCAGCTCGCCAGGGGAGGCCTACGAGCAGTACTTC. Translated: CASSPGEAYEQYF. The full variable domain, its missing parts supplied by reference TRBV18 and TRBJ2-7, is NAGVMQNPRHLVRRRGQEARLRCSPMKGHSHVYWYRQLPEEGLKFMVYLQKENIIDESGMPKERFSAEFPKEGPSILRIQQVVRGDSAAYFCASSPGEAYEQYFGPGTRLTVT.

The CDR3 coding sequence is TGTGCCAGCAGTGAGTGGGTGACAGGGGGCCTAACTAATGAAAAACTGTTTTTT. Translating gives CASSEWVTGGLTNEKLFF. This chain uses TRBV2 with TRBJ1-4; 10 bases line up with TRBD1. The CDR3 is 18 amino acids. The V and J ends lost 3 bases and 1 base, in that order; junction bases with no gene match: 8. CDR1 is SNHLY, CDR2 FYNNEI, per germline.

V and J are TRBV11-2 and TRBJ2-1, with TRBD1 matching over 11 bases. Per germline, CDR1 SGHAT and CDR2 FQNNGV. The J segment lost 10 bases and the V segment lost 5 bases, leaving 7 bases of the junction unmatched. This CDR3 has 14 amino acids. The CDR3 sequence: CASSLGQGAREQFF. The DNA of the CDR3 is TGTGCCAGCAGCCTAGGACAGGGGGCAAGGGAGCAGTTCTTC.

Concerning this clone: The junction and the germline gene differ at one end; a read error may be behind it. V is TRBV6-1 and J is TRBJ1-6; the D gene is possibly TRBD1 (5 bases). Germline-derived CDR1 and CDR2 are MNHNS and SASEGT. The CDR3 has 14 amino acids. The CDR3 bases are TGTGCCAGCAGTGAATGGGGGGGTGATTCACCCCTCCCCTTT. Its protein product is CASSEWGGDSPLPF.

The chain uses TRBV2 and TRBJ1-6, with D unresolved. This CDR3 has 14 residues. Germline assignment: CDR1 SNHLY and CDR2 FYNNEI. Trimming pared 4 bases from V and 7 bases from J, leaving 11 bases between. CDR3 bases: TGTGCCAGCAGTGTAGGCCGGGAAAATTCACCCCTCCACTTT. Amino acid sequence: CASSVGRENSPLHF.

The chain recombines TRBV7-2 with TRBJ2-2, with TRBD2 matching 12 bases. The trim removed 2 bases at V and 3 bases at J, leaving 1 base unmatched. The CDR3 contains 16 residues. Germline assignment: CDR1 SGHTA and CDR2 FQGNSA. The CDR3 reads CASSLLAGGHTGELFF. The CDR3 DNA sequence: TGTGCCAGCAGCTTACTAGCGGGGGGGCACACCGGGGAGCTGTTTTTT.

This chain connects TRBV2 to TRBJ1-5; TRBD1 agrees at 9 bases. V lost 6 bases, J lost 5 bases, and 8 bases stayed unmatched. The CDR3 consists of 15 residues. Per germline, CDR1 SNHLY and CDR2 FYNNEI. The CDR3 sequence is CASREGQGADQPQHF. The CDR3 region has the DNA TGTGCCAGCAGAGAGGGACAGGGTGCCGATCAGCCCCAGCATTTT.

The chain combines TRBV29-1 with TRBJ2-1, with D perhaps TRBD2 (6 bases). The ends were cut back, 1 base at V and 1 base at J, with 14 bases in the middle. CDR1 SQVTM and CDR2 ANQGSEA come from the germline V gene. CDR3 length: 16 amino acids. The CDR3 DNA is TGCAGCGTTGAAGGAGTGGCGGGGAAGTCCTACAATGAGCAGTTCTTC. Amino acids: CSVEGVAGKSYNEQFF.

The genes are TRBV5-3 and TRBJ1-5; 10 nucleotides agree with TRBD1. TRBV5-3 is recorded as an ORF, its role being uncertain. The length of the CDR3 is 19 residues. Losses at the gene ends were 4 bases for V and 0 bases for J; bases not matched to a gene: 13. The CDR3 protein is CARSDIKTGGLISNQPQHF. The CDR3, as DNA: TGTGCCAGAAGCGATATAAAGACAGGGGGCCTAATTAGCAATCAGCCCCAGCATTTT.

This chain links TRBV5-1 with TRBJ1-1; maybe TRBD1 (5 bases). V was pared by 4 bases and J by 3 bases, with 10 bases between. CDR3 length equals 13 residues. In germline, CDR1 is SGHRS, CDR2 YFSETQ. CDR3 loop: CASSLDSYTEAFF. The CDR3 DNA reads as TGCGCCAGCAGCCTAGACAGTTACACTGAAGCTTTCTTT.